These 7 T cell receptor beta chains came from one sample sequenced in a study of CD8 T cells in ankylosing spondylitis. Each CDR3 protein is one row after TCRdb ran MiXCR on the 5' RACE reads. The data hold roughly 130,000 distinct CDR3 sequences, with over 6.5% observed a single time. The sequencing sample was made of blood, either unsorted or a sorted T cell fraction (not recorded which). These receptors all come from a male donor with ankylosing spondylitis or in good health (not recorded which).

In its sample, this clonotype was seen many times. The rearrangement links TRBV7-8 to TRBJ1-2, with unresolved D. Trimming took off 2 bases at V and 6 bases at J, with 16 bases between the two ends. The V gene's germline CDR1 is SGHVS and CDR2 FQNEAQ. The CDR3 loop spans 15 amino acids. DNA for the CDR3: TGTGCCAGCAGCTTAATAACAGCCGCCCGAGATGGCTACACCTTC. It specifies CASSLITAARDGYTF. Full variable domain (outside the CDR3, taken from reference TRBV7-8 and TRBJ1-2): GAGVSQSPRYKVAKRGQDVALRCDPISGHVSLFWYQQALGQGPEFLTYFQNEAQLDKSGLPSDRFFAERPEGSVSTLKIQRTQQEDSAVYLCASSLITAARDGYTFGSGTRLTVV.

This clonotype was found many times. The chain employs TRBV20-1 and TRBJ2-1; 7 bases agree with TRBD1. CDR3 length: 14 amino acids. V lost 3 bases and J lost 5; bases outside the gene matches: 7. CDR1 and CDR2 from the germline V gene are DFQATT and SNEGSKA (reference sequence). In nucleotides, the CDR3 is TGCAGTGCTAGTGAGGGACAGATTCACAATGAGCAGTTCTTC. Residues: CSASEGQIHNEQFF.

This clonotype was recorded a few times. The chain employs TRBV12-3 or TRBV12-4 and TRBJ2-2, with D maybe TRBD1 (6 bases). The CDR3 covers 16 residues. Trimming shortened V by 4 bases and J by 3 bases, and 15 bases separated the two germline ends. CDR3 coding DNA: TGTGCCAGCAGTTCGACGCCGGGACAATACACCGGGGAGCTGTTTTTT. Residues: CASSSTPGQYTGELFF.

This clonotype was observed at least ten times. The rearrangement joins TRBV13 to TRBJ2-3; a possible D gene is TRBD2 (5 bases). The CDR3 totals 12 residues. The V gene lost 5 bases and the J gene lost 4 bases, with 7 bases spanning the gap. The germline CDR1 and CDR2 sequences are PRHDT and FYEKMQ (reference sequence). Here the CDR3 reads CASSELADTQYF. The CDR3 DNA reads TGTGCCAGCAGCGAACTAGCAGATACGCAGTATTTT.

V is TRBV7-9 and J is TRBJ1-5; TRBD1 is a possible D gene (5 bases). CDR3 size: 14 residues. Germline V CDR1 and CDR2: SEHNR, FQNEAQ (reference sequence). The V end was cut by 5 bases, the J end by 7 bases, with 15 bases between. The DNA for the CDR3 is TGTGCCAGCAGCCGGGGGGGGGAAAGGCAGCCCCAGCATTTT. Translating gives CASSRGGERQPQHF.

This clonotype was picked up many times. The chain employs TRBV20-1 and TRBJ2-1; maybe TRBD2 (7 bases). Germline V gene sequence: CDR1 DFQATT, CDR2 SNEGSKA (reference sequence). CDR3 length: 11 residues. With 5 bases removed from V and 9 bases from J, the gap between germline ends came to 11 bases. The CDR3 loop reads CSARGALEQFF. The CDR3 DNA reads as TGCAGTGCTCGGGGGGCACTTGAGCAGTTCTTC.

This clonotype was detected many times. The genes are TRBV27 and TRBJ2-4; D might be TRBD1 (6 bases). Germline CDR1 is MNHEY and CDR2 is SMNVEV (reference sequence). Trimming stripped 3 bases from V and 0 bases from J, with 9 bases between. This CDR3 comprises 15 residues. The CDR3 DNA sequence: TGTGCCAGCAGTTTCAGGGGATTAGCCAAAAACATTCAGTACTTC. Amino acid sequence: CASSFRGLAKNIQYF.